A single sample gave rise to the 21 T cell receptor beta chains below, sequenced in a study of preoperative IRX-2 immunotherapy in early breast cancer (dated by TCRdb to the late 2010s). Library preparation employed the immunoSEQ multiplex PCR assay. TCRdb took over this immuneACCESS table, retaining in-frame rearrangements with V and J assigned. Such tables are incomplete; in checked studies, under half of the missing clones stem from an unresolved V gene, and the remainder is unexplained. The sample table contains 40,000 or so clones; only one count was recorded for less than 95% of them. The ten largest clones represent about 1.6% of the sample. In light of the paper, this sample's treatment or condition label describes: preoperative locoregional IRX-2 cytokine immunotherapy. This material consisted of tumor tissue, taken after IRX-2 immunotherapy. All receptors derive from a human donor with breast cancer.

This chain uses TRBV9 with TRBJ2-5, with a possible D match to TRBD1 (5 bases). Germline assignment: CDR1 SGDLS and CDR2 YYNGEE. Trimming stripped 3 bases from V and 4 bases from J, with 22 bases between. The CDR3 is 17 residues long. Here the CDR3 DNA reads TGTGCCAGCAGCGGAAAAAGGGGCGGATTAACCTCAGAGACCCAGTACTTC. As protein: CASSGKRGGLTSETQYF. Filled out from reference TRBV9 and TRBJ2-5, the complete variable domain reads DSGVTQTPKHLITATGQRVTLRCSPRSGDLSVYWYQQSLDQGLQFLIQYYNGEERAKGNILERFSAQQFPDLHSELNLSSLELGDSALYFCASSGKRGGLTSETQYFGPGTRLLVL.

For the CDR3, the DNA is TGTGCCAGCAGTTACGGAGCCAGACGGGAGAGGAACGAGCAGTACTTC. Its protein is CASSYGARRERNEQYF. The chain combines TRBV6-6 with TRBJ2-7; TRBD2 is a possible D gene (6 bases). Deletions cut 2 bases from V and 5 bases from J, with 19 bases between. The germline V gene has CDR1 MNHNY and CDR2 SVGAGI (reference sequence). The CDR3 contains 16 residues.

The CDR3 region is CASSPQGGADQPQHF. The CDR3 region has the DNA TGTGCCAGCAGCCCCCAAGGGGGGGCGGATCAGCCCCAGCATTTT. The chain recombines TRBV7-9 with TRBJ1-5; possibly TRBD1 for D (6 bases). Germline CDR1 is SEHNR and CDR2 is FQNEAQ (reference sequence). The germline V and J ends were trimmed by 5 bases and 5 bases, with 16 bases remaining between them. CDR3 length: 15 amino acids.

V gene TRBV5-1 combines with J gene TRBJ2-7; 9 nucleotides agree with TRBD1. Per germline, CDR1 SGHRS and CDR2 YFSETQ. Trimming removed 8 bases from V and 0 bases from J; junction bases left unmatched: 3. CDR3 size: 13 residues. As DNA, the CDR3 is TGCGCCAGTGGGACAGGGAGCTCCTACGAGCAGTACTTC. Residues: CASGTGSSYEQYF.

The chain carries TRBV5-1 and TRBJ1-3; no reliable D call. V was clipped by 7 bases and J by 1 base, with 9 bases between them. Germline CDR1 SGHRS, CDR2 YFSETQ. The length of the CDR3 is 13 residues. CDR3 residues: CASGPGSGNTIYF. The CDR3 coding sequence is TGCGCCAGCGGGCCGGGTTCTGGAAACACCATATATTTT.

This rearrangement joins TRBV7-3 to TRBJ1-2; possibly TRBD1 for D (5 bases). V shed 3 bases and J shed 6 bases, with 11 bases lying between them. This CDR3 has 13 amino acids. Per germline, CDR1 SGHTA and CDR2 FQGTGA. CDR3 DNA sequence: TGTGCCAGCAGCTTTTCCGGGGCGGATGGCTACACCTTC. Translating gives CASSFSGADGYTF.

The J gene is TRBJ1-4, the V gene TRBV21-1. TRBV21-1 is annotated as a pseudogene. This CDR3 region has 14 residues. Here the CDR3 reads CASSKKEMGEKLFF. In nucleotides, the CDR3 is TGTGCCAGCAGCAAAAAGGAGATGGGGGAAAAACTGTTTTTT.

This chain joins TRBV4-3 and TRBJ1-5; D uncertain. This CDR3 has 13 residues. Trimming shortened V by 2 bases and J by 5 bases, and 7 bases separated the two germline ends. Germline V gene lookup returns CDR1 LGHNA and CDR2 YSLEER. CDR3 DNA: TGCGCCAGCAGCCAATACACTTATCAGCCCCAGCATTTT. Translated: CASSQYTYQPQHF.

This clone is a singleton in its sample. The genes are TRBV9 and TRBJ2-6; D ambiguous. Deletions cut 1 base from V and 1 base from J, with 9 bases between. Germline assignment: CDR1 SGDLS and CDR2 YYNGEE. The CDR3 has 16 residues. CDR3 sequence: CASSVRVTSGANVLTF. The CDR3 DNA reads TGTGCCAGCAGCGTAAGAGTGACGTCTGGGGCCAACGTCCTGACTTTC.

CDR3 in DNA: TGTGCCAGCAGTGGGGACAGAGACTCCTACGAGCAGTACTTC. Translating it yields CASSGDRDSYEQYF. The chain links TRBV2 to TRBJ2-5, with 7 positions matching TRBD1. The J call may be wrong; the DNA end is better matched by TRBJ2-7. CDR3 size: 14 residues. Germline V gene sequence: CDR1 SNHLY, CDR2 FYNNEI.

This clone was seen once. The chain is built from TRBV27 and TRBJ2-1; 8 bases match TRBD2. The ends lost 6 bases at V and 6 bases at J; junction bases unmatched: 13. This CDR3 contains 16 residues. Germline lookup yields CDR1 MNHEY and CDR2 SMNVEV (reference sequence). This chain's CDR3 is CASSPSGGETFNEQFF. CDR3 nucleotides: TGTGCCAGCAGCCCGAGCGGGGGCGAGACCTTCAATGAGCAGTTCTTC.

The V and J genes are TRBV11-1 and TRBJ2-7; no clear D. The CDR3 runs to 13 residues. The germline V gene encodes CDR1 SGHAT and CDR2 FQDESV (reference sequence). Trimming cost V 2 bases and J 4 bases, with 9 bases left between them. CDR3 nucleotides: TGTGCCAGCAGCTTAACAACCGAGTACGAGCAGTACTTC. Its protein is CASSLTTEYEQYF. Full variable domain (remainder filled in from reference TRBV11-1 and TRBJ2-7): EAEVAQSPRYKITEKSQAVAFWCDPISGHATLYWYRQILGQGPELLVQFQDESVVDDSQLPKDRFSAERLKGVDSTLKIQPAELGDSAMYLCASSLTTEYEQYFGPGTRLTVT.

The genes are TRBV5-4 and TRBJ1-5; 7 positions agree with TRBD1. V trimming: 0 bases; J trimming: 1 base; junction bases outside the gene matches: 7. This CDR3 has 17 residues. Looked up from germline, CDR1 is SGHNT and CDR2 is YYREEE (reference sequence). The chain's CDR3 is CASSLGPPGQSNQPQHF. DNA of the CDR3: TGTGCCAGCAGCTTGGGACCCCCGGGACAGAGCAATCAGCCCCAGCATTTT.

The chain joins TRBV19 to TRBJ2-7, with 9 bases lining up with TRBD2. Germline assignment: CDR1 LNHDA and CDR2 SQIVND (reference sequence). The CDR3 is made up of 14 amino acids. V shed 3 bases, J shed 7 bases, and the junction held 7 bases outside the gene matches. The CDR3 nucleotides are TGTGCCAGTAGTATGGGGGGACTAGCAGGGGAGCAGTACTTC. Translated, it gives CASSMGGLAGEQYF. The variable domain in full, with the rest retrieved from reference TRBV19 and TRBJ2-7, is DGGITQSPKYLFRKEGQNVTLSCEQNLNHDAMYWYRQDPGQGLRLIYYSQIVNDFQKGDIAEGYSVSREKKESFPLTVTSAQKNPTAFYLCASSMGGLAGEQYFGPGTRLTVT.

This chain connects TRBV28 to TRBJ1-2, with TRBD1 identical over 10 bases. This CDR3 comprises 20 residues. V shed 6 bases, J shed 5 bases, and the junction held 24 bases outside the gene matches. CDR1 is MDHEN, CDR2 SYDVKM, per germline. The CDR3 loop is CASRLNKPVWMGQGIYGYTF. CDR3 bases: TGTGCCAGCAGACTCAACAAACCCGTGTGGATGGGACAGGGGATATATGGCTACACCTTC.

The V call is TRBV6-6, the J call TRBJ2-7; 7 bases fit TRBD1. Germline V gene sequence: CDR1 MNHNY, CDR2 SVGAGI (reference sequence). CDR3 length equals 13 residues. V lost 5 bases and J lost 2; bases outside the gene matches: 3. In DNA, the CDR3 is TGTGCCAGCAGTGGGGGACAGCCCTACGAGCAGTACTTC. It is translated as CASSGGQPYEQYF.

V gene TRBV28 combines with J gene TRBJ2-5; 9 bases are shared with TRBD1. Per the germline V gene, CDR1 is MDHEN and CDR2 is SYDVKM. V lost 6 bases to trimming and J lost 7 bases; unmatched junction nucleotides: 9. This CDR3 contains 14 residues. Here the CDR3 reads CASRKQGARATQYF. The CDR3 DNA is TGTGCCAGCAGAAAACAGGGGGCGCGGGCGACCCAGTACTTC.

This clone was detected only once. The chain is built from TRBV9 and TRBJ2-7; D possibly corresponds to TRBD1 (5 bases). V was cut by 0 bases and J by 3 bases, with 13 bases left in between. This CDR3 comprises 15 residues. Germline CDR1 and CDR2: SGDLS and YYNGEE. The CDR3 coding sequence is TGTGCCAGCAGCGTAGCTGTGGGGCTCTACTACGAGCAGTACTTC. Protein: CASSVAVGLYYEQYF.

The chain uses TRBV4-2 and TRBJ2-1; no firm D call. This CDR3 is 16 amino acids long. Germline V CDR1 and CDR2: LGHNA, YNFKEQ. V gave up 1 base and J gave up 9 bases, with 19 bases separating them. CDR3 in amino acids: CASSQVNGLGYGEQFF. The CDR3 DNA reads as TGTGCCAGCAGCCAAGTGAATGGTCTTGGGTATGGTGAGCAGTTCTTC.

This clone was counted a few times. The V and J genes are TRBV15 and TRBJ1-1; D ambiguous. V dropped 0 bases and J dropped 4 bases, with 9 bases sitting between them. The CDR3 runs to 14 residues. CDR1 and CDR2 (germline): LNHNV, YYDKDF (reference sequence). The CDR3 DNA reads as TGTGCCACCAGCAGAGATCATCGATTCACTGAAGCTTTCTTT. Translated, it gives CATSRDHRFTEAFF.

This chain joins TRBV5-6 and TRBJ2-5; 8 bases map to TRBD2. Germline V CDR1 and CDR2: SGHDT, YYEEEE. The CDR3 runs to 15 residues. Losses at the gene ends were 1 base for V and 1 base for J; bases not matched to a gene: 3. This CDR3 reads CASSLKLAGQETQYF. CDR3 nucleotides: TGTGCCAGCAGCTTGAAGCTAGCGGGCCAAGAGACCCAGTACTTC.